This TCR beta chain was identified in a study of control samples from healthy donors and cancer patients. CDR3 length: 13 amino acids. The ends were cut back, 7 bases at V and 2 bases at J, with 15 bases in the middle. Germline loops: CDR1 SQVTM, CDR2 ANQGSEA. This clone was found a few times. Clones were read by immunoSEQ multiplex PCR, and TCRdb kept only the in-frame ones, dropping some. The sample contains roughly 120,000 clones, about nine tenths of which appear only once. The sample taken for sequencing was blood. V usage is TRBV29-1 and J usage is TRBJ2-7; a weak D match, TRBD1 (7 bases). This sequence originates from a human donor in good health. The donor label of this sample is uncertain. CDR3 nucleotide sequence: TGCAGCGGGCGGGACAGCTTCACCTACGAGCAGTACTTC. This sequence encodes CSGRDSFTYEQYF.